These T cell receptor beta chains were read from a single sample in a study of tumor and adjacent non-tumor tissue in lung cancer. MiXCR was run by TCRdb on the multiplex PCR reads, yielding one entry per CDR3 protein. The sample carries roughly 43,000 distinct CDR3 sequences, roughly 60% recorded once. The source material was distant non-tumor lung tissue. These receptors were collected from a man aged 45-65 years with non-small cell lung cancer. CDR3s include the opening cysteine and the closing phenylalanine or tryptophan. Each record gives: D gene, clone size, J gene, V gene, CDR3 protein, CDR3 DNA. D genes are given only for firm matches. The listing skips clone size in some rows; elsewhere it reads once, few, many or a size class.

. . TRBJ2-7 TRBV28 CASSRSRGEQYF TGTGCCAGCAGTCGCTCCCGGGGCGAGCAGTACTTC
. . TRBJ2-7 TRBV20-1 CSANDQSREQYF TGCAGTGCCAACGACCAGAGCCGCGAGCAGTACTTC
TRBD1 . TRBJ2-6 TRBV11-2 CASSLLLDSTGASVLTF TGTGCCAGCAGCTTACTCCTGGACAGCACAGGGGCCAGCGTCCTGACTTTC
TRBD1 many TRBJ2-5 TRBV5-4 CASSKQGAQETQYF TGTGCCAGCAGCAAACAGGGGGCTCAAGAGACCCAGTACTTC
. . TRBJ1-6 TRBV28 CASTKTLRNNSPLQF TGTGCCAGTACCAAAACGCTCAGAAACAATTCACCCCTCCAATTT
. few TRBJ2-5 TRBV28 CASRPGPMAGEETQYF TGTGCCAGCAGGCCAGGCCCTATGGCAGGGGAAGAGACCCAGTACTTC
TRBD2 . TRBJ2-1 TRBV11-3 CASNTGVAGYNEQFF TGTGCCAGCAACACCGGAGTAGCGGGGTACAATGAGCAGTTCTTC
TRBD1 . TRBJ2-7 TRBV6-1 CASSEAGQVTRYEQYF TGTGCCAGCAGTGAAGCGGGACAGGTGACGCGGTACGAGCAGTACTTC
TRBD2 . TRBJ2-3 TRBV10-3 CAISGTSGDSTDTQYF TGTGCCATCAGTGGGACTAGCGGGGATAGCACAGATACGCAGTATTTT
. few TRBJ1-2 TRBV11-2 CASSLVGTNYGYTF TGTGCCAGCAGCTTAGTGGGGACTAACTATGGCTACACCTTC
TRBD2 few TRBJ2-3 TRBV5-1 CASSLDPSGSSSDTQYF TGCGCCAGCAGCTTGGACCCTAGCGGGAGTTCGTCAGATACGCAGTATTTT
. . TRBJ2-1 TRBV6-6 CTSSCSPLALDEQFF TGTACCAGCAGTTGCTCCCCTCTGGCCTTGGATGAGCAGTTCTTC
. . TRBJ1-4 TRBV6-6 CAGSPPELGSEKLFF TGTGCAGGCAGTCCCCCAGAGCTTGGAAGTGAAAAACTGTTTTTT